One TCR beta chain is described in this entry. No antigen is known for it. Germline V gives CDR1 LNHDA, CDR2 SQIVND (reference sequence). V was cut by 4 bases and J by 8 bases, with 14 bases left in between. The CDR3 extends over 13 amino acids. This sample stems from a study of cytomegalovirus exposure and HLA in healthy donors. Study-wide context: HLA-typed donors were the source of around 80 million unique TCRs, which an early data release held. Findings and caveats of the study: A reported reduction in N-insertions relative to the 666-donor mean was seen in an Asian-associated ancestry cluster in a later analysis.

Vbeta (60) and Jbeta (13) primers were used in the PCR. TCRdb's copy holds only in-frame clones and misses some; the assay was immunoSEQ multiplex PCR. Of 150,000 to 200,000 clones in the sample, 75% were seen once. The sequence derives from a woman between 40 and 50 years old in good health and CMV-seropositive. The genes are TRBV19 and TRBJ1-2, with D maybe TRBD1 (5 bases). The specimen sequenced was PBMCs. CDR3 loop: CASSSQGRLGYTF. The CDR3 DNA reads TGTGCCAGTAGTAGTCAGGGTCGTCTAGGCTACACCTTC.